The 11 T cell receptor beta chains below were found in one sample sequenced in a study of early T cells in non-severe SARS-CoV-2 infection. TCRdb itself ran the 5' RACE reads through MiXCR, one entry per CDR3 protein. The data contain about 110,000 distinct CDR3 sequences, over 10% of them singletons. The sequencing input was whole blood. The receptors were sampled from an adult who was a healthcare worker with PCR-confirmed SARS-CoV-2 infection or an uninfected control (not recorded which).

The V call is TRBV27, the J call TRBJ1-2, with D perhaps matching TRBD1 (5 bases). V was pared by 0 bases and J by 8 bases, with 22 bases between. There are 17 residues in the CDR3. Germline loops: CDR1 MNHEY, CDR2 SMNVEV (reference sequence). This CDR3 reads CASSLSGREALLEGYTF. The CDR3 region has the DNA TGTGCCAGCAGTTTATCGGGGCGGGAGGCCCTGTTGGAAGGCTACACCTTC.

The chain carries TRBV18 and TRBJ2-5, with TRBD2 matching over 7 bases. The CDR3 loop spans 14 amino acids. Germline V gives CDR1 KGHSH, CDR2 LQKENI. V gave up 0 bases and J gave up 5 bases; unmatched junction bases: 3. The CDR3 nucleotides read TGTGCCAGCTCACCACCCCCTAGCGGCGAGACCCAGTACTTC. Translation: CASSPPPSGETQYF.

The V call is TRBV20-1, the J call TRBJ1-1, with D unclear. Per the germline V gene, CDR1 is DFQATT and CDR2 is SNEGSKA (reference sequence). This CDR3 has 11 residues. V was pared by 5 bases and J by 11 bases, with 15 bases between. CDR3 protein: CSARVSTVAFF. CDR3 nucleotide sequence: TGCAGTGCTCGAGTCTCTACTGTGGCTTTCTTT.

Many counts were recorded for this clonotype. The chain couples TRBV18 to TRBJ2-1, with TRBD2 as a possible D gene (6 bases). Trimming pared 2 bases from V and 4 bases from J, leaving 12 bases between. The CDR3 contains 15 residues. Looked up from germline, CDR1 is KGHSH and CDR2 is LQKENI. CDR3 region: CASSPVGGAYNEQFF. In DNA, the CDR3 is TGTGCCAGCTCACCAGTCGGGGGAGCTTACAATGAGCAGTTCTTC.

This CDR3 is CSARKRVGSSYEQYF. CDR3 sequence (DNA): TGCAGTGCTAGAAAACGGGTGGGGAGCTCCTACGAGCAGTACTTC. The genes are TRBV20-1 and TRBJ2-7; D is perhaps TRBD2 (5 bases). V lost 2 bases and J 0 bases, leaving 14 bases between the germline ends. Per germline, CDR1 DFQATT and CDR2 SNEGSKA (reference sequence). This CDR3 region has 15 residues.

V gene TRBV12-3 or TRBV12-4 combines with J gene TRBJ1-5, with D perhaps matching TRBD1 (5 bases). The V and J ends lost 5 bases and 3 bases respectively, with 8 bases between them. CDR3 length equals 13 residues. CDR3 residues: CASSGHLNQPQHF. The DNA of the CDR3 is TGTGCCAGCAGTGGACACCTCAATCAGCCCCAGCATTTT.

This clonotype was found a few times. This chain connects TRBV15 to TRBJ2-2; TRBD2 matches at 8 bases. V gave up 0 bases and J gave up 7 bases; unmatched junction bases: 10. This CDR3 is 17 amino acids long. Per germline, CDR1 LNHNV and CDR2 YYDKDF (reference sequence). The CDR3 region is CATSREAGTSGIGELFF. As DNA, the CDR3 is TGTGCCACCAGCAGAGAAGCGGGGACTAGTGGGATCGGGGAGCTGTTTTTT. Looking up the rest from reference TRBV15 and TRBJ2-2 gives the full variable domain: DAMVIQNPRYQVTQFGKPVTLSCSQTLNHNVMYWYQQKSSQAPKLLFHYYDKDFNNEADTPDNFQSRRPNTSFCFLDIRSPGLGDTAMYLCATSREAGTSGIGELFFGEGSRLTVL.

This clonotype was seen repeatedly, ten times or more. V and J are TRBV5-4 and TRBJ1-2; D is unclear. This CDR3 is 13 amino acids long. V was trimmed by 4 bases and J by 4 bases, leaving 11 bases between them. Germline V gives CDR1 SGHNT, CDR2 YYREEE (reference sequence). For the CDR3, the DNA is TGTGCCAGCAGCCCTAGCGGTTCCTATGGCTACACCTTC. Translated, it gives CASSPSGSYGYTF.

V usage is TRBV2 and J usage is TRBJ2-3; 14 nucleotides align to TRBD2. The germline V gene encodes CDR1 SNHLY and CDR2 FYNNEI. Trimming took 10 bases from V and 2 from J; bases not matched to a gene: 2. The CDR3 covers 14 residues. Written as DNA, the CDR3 is TGTGCCACGGGACTAGCGGGGGTCACAGATACGCAGTATTTT. Amino acid sequence: CATGLAGVTDTQYF.

This clonotype was observed a handful of times. CDR3 in amino acids: CSAGQTNTGELFF. The DNA for the CDR3 is TGCAGCGCTGGACAGACGAACACCGGGGAGCTGTTTTTT. The chain combines TRBV29-1 with TRBJ2-2, with TRBD1 as a possible D gene (6 bases). The germline gives CDR1 SQVTM, CDR2 ANQGSEA. The CDR3 is made up of 13 amino acids. Trimming took off 7 bases at V and 0 bases at J, with 9 bases between the two ends.

This clonotype turned up a few times. CDR3 sequence reads: CASSVRTSGTDTQYF. As DNA, the CDR3 is TGTGCCAGCAGCGTTCGGACTAGCGGCACAGATACGCAGTATTTT. This sequence joins TRBV9 and TRBJ2-3, with 9 positions matching TRBD2. Looked up from germline, CDR1 is SGDLS and CDR2 is YYNGEE. There are 15 residues in the CDR3. With V trimmed by 2 bases and J by 1 base, 2 bases remained unmatched.